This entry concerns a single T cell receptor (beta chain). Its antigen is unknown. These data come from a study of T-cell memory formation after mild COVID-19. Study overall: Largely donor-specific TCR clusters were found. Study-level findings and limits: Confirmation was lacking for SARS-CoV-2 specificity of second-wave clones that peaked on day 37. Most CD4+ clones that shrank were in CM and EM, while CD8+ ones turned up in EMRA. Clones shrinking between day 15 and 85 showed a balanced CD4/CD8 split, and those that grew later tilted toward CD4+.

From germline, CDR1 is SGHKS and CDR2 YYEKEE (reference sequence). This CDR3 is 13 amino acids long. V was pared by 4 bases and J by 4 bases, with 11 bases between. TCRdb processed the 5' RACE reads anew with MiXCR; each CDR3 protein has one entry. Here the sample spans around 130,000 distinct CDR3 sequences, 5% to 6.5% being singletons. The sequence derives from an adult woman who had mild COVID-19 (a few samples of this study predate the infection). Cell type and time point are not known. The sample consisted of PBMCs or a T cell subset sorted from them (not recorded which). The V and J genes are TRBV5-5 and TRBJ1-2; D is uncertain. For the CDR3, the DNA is TGTGCCAGCAGCCTCGACGGATTCTATGGCTACACCTTC. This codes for CASSLDGFYGYTF. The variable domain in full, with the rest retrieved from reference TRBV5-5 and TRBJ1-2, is DAGVTQSPTHLIKTRGQQVTLRCSPISGHKSVSWYQQVLGQGPQFIFQYYEKEERGRGNFPDRFSARQFPNYSSELNVNALLLGDSALYLCASSLDGFYGYTFGSGTRLTVV.